One and the same sample provided the 9 T cell receptor beta chains below, sequenced in a study of Ad26.COV2.S vaccination and SARS-CoV-2 variants. TCRdb's table, derived via immunoSEQ multiplex PCR, lists solely in-frame clones and lacks some. The sample gives roughly 700,000 clones, more than 80% of which show up once; about 1.5% is in the top ten. Treatment specified: 19 received Ad26.COV2.S at low or high dose, single or two shots; roughly 5 received placebo; per-sample allocation not given. Collection of the samples took place on day 63 after the first injection of vaccine or placebo. Source: peripheral blood, taken in a trial of Ad26.COV2.S vaccine versus placebo. The receptors were sampled from a person between 18 and 59 years old who received the Ad26.COV2.S COVID-19 vaccine or a placebo.

J is TRBJ1-5 and V is TRBV7-2; TRBD1 might be the D (6 bases). The CDR3 runs 15 residues. CDR1 and CDR2 from the germline V gene are SGHTA and FQGNSA. Trimming removed 5 bases from V and 7 bases from J, with 18 bases in between. This CDR3 is CASSPGTTGGQPQHF. As DNA, the CDR3 is TGTGCCAGCAGCCCCGGGACAACCGGCGGGCAGCCCCAGCATTTT.

This sequence joins TRBV12-3 or TRBV12-4 and TRBJ2-7; D not certain. V lost 5 bases and J 4 bases, leaving 9 bases between the germline ends. This CDR3 spans 12 amino acids. CDR3 nucleotides: TGTGCCAGCAGTCAAAACAATTACGAGCAGTACTTC. As protein: CASSQNNYEQYF.

DNA for the CDR3: TGTGCCTGGGGACAGCTAGGTGGGGAAGCTTTCTTT. Its protein product is CAWGQLGGEAFF. This chain links TRBV30 with TRBJ1-1; tentatively, D is TRBD1 (6 bases). The CDR3 contains 12 residues. V was clipped by 5 bases and J by 8 bases, with 15 bases between them. Per germline, CDR1 GTSNPN and CDR2 SVGIG (reference sequence). Looking up the rest from reference TRBV30 and TRBJ1-1 gives the full variable domain: SQTIHQWPATLVQPVGSPLSLECTVEGTSNPNLYWYRQAAGRGLQLLFYSVGIGQISSEVPQNLSASRPQDRQFILSSKKLLLSDSGFYLCAWGQLGGEAFFGQGTRLTVV.

V is TRBV5-4 and J is TRBJ2-1; 7 bases line up with TRBD2. Per germline, CDR1 SGHNT and CDR2 YYREEE (reference sequence). V dropped 3 bases and J dropped 7; count of bases not matched to a gene: 10. This CDR3 spans 15 amino acids. CDR3 sequence (DNA): TGTGCCAGCAGCTCCGGACTAGTAGCACGTAATGAGCAGTTCTTC. Residues: CASSSGLVARNEQFF.

The chain is built from TRBV3-1 (or the pseudogene TRBV3-2) and TRBJ2-5; D ambiguous. The CDR3 contains 15 residues. Germline V gives CDR1 LGHDT, CDR2 YNNKEL (reference sequence). V shed 3 bases and J shed 2 bases, with 13 bases lying between them. The CDR3 loop reads CASSHLQERQETQYF. The CDR3 DNA is TGTGCCAGCAGCCATTTGCAGGAGAGGCAAGAGACCCAGTACTTC.

Note on this clone: Other DNA sequences in the sample encode the same CDR3. The chain uses TRBV18 and TRBJ2-7; no clear D gene. From germline, CDR1 is KGHSH and CDR2 LQKENI. The CDR3 spans 12 residues. Trimming removed 2 bases at V and 3 bases at J, with 5 bases between. CDR3 DNA sequence: TGTGCCAGCTCACCAACGGGCTACGAGCAGTACTTC. Protein sequence: CASSPTGYEQYF.

The chain links TRBV7-9 to TRBJ1-2; TRBD1 aligns across 11 bases. The ends lost 5 bases at V and 5 bases at J; junction bases unmatched: 7. Germline V gene lookup returns CDR1 SEHNR and CDR2 FQNEAQ (reference sequence). The CDR3 length is 15 residues. Here the CDR3 reads CASSAPGQGDYGYTF. CDR3 nucleotides: TGTGCCAGCAGCGCCCCGGGACAGGGGGATTATGGCTACACCTTC.

V gene TRBV29-1 combines with J gene TRBJ2-1, with D maybe TRBD1 (5 bases). The CDR3 has 15 residues. V was trimmed by 0 bases and J by 4 bases, leaving 13 bases between them. Germline assignment: CDR1 SQVTM and CDR2 ANQGSEA. CDR3 residues: CSVEERGASYNEQFF. In nucleotides, the CDR3 is TGCAGCGTTGAAGAACGTGGGGCGTCGTACAATGAGCAGTTCTTC.

V usage is TRBV5-1 and J usage is TRBJ2-7; 11 bases match TRBD2. The germline V gene encodes CDR1 SGHRS and CDR2 YFSETQ. Trimming took 0 bases from V and 11 from J; bases not matched to a gene: 4. The length of the CDR3 is 13 residues. The CDR3 loop reads CASSLGLAGFEYF. The DNA of the CDR3 is TGCGCCAGCAGCTTGGGACTAGCGGGGTTTGAGTACTTC.